Presented here are 6 T cell receptor beta chains from one specimen sequenced in a study of T cell responses to AZD1222 COVID-19 vaccine. This table comes from immunoSEQ multiplex PCR, and its TCRdb copy is limited to in-frame clones, with some not included. The sample consists of about 150,000 clones, 90% to 95% of them appearing once. Sequenced here: peripheral blood, sampled on day 0 of AZD1222 vaccination. All receptors derive from an adult in good health.

The V and J genes are TRBV5-1 and TRBJ1-4; no clear D gene. The CDR3 contains 14 residues. Germline V lookup: CDR1 SGHRS, CDR2 YFSETQ. V shed 5 bases and J shed 8 bases, with 16 bases lying between them. CDR3 sequence: CASSVGGLGEKLFF. Written as DNA, the CDR3 is TGCGCCAGCAGTGTCGGAGGCCTGGGGGAAAAACTGTTTTTT.

The chain carries TRBV30 and TRBJ2-1, with TRBD2 matching over 11 bases. CDR3 length equals 13 residues. V dropped 3 bases and J dropped 12; count of bases not matched to a gene: 7. Germline lookup yields CDR1 GTSNPN and CDR2 SVGIG (reference sequence). DNA of the CDR3: TGTGCCTGGAGCCTAGCGGGAGGTGTGGGGCAGTTCTTC. Encoded protein: CAWSLAGGVGQFF.

The chain employs TRBV7-6 and TRBJ1-1; D perhaps matches TRBD1 (6 bases). Deletions cut 5 bases from V and 4 bases from J, with 23 bases between. Germline V lookup: CDR1 SGHVS, CDR2 FNYEAQ. The CDR3 spans 17 residues. The CDR3 region is CASSASDRIGEGTEAFF. The CDR3 DNA reads TGTGCCAGCAGCGCCTCGGACAGAATAGGGGAGGGCACTGAAGCTTTCTTT.

The V and J genes are TRBV7-2 and TRBJ1-6; D remains ambiguous. The CDR3 has 13 residues. V lost 5 bases, J lost 9 bases, and 11 bases lay in between. Germline lookup yields CDR1 SGHTA and CDR2 FQGNSA. In nucleotides, the CDR3 is TGTGCCAGCAGCCCAGAGGGATTTTCACCCCTCCACTTT. Protein: CASSPEGFSPLHF.

This clone was seen a few times. Other DNA sequences from this sample encode an identical CDR3 as well. The rearrangement links TRBV7-2 to TRBJ1-1; unclear D gene. V was cut by 0 bases and J by 5 bases, with 10 bases left in between. The CDR3 covers 14 residues. Germline V CDR1 and CDR2: SGHTA, FQGNSA. The CDR3 spells CASSLAPLGTEAFF. CDR3 nucleotide sequence: TGTGCCAGCAGCTTAGCCCCACTGGGGACTGAAGCTTTCTTT.

This rearrangement joins TRBV20-1 to TRBJ2-7; 8 nucleotides line up with TRBD2. Germline V gives CDR1 DFQATT, CDR2 SNEGSKA (reference sequence). Germline trimming cut 3 bases from V and 0 bases from J; bases unmatched to any gene: 4. The CDR3 sequence is 14 residues long. The CDR3 DNA reads as TGCAGTGCTAGTTTAGCGGGGACCTCCTACGAGCAGTACTTC. The encoded protein is CSASLAGTSYEQYF.